The source of this TCR beta chain is a study of cytomegalovirus exposure and HLA in healthy donors. With 4 bases removed from V and 1 base from J, the gap between germline ends came to 5 bases. The V gene's germline CDR1 is LNHNV and CDR2 YYDKDF (reference sequence). The CDR3 sequence is 13 residues long. 60 Vbeta and 13 Jbeta primers were used in PCR. Sequencing was performed with immunoSEQ multiplex PCR; in TCRdb, only in-frame clones are kept and a portion is missing. The table lists 190,000 or so clones, 75% to 85% of them singletons. This chain joins TRBV15 and TRBJ1-5, with D unresolved. The clonotype was recovered from a male donor in good health and CMV-seropositive. Sequencing was done on a sample of PBMCs. This chain's CDR3 is CATSISSNQPQHF. The CDR3 nucleotides read TGTGCCACCAGCATTAGCAGCAATCAGCCCCAGCATTTT.